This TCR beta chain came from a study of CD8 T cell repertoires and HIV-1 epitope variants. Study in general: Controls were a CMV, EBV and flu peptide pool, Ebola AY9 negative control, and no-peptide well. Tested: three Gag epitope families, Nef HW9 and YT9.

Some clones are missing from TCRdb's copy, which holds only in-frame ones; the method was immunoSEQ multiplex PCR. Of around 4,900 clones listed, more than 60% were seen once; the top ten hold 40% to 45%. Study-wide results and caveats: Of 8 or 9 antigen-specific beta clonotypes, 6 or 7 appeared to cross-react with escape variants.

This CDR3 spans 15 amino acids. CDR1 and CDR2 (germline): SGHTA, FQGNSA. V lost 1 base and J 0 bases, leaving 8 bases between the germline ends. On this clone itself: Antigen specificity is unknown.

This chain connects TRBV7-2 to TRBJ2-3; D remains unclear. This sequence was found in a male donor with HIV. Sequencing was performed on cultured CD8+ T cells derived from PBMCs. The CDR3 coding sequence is TGTGCCAGCAGCTTAGGGTTGGTGAGCACAGATACGCAGTATTTT. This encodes CASSLGLVSTDTQYF.